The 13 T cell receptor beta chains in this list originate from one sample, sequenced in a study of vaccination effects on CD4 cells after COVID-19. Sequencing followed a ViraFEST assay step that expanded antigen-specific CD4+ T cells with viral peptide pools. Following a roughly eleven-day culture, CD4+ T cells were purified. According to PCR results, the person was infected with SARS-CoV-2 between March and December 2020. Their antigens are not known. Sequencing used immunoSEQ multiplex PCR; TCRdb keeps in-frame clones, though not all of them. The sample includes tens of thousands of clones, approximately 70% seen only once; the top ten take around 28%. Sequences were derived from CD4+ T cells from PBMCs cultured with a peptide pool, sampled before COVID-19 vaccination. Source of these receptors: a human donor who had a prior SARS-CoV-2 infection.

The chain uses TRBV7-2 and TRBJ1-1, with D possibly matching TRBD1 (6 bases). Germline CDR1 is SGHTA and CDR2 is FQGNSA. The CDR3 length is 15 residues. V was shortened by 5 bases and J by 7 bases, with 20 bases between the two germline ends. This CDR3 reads CASSPRGGGSIEAFF. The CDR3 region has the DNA TGTGCCAGCAGCCCCCGCGGGGGCGGCTCGATTGAAGCTTTCTTT.

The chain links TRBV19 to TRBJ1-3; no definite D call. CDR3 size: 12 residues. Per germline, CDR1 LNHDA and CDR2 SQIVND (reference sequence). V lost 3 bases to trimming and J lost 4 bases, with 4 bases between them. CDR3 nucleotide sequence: TGTGCCAGTAGTATCAACGGAAACACCATATATTTT. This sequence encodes CASSINGNTIYF.

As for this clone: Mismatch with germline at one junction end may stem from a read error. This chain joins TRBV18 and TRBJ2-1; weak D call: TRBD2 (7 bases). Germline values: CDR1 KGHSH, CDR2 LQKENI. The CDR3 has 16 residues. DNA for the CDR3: TGTGCCAGCTCTCCACAAGGGGGGGGTACCTCGAATGAGCAGTTCTTC. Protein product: CASSPQGGGTSNEQFF.

The CDR3 DNA follows: TGTGCCAGCAGCTTAGCTAGCGGGGTTTACAATGAGCAGTTCTTC. This codes for CASSLASGVYNEQFF. The chain recombines TRBV7-2 with TRBJ2-1; 8 bases are shared with TRBD2. The CDR3 spans 15 residues. The V gene end was trimmed by 0 bases and the J gene end by 4 bases; junction bases not matched to a gene: 2. Looked up from germline, CDR1 is SGHTA and CDR2 is FQGNSA.

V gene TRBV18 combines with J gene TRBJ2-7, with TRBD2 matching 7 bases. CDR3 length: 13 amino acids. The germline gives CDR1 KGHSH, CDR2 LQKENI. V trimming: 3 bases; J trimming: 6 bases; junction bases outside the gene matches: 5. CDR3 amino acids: CASSPTSPLEQYF. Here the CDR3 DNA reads TGTGCCAGCTCACCGACTAGCCCTCTCGAGCAGTACTTC.

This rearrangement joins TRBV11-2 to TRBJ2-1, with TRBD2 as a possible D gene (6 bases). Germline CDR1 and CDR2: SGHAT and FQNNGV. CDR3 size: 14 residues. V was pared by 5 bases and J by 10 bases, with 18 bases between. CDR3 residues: CASSLGTGGREQFF. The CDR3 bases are TGTGCCAGCAGCCTAGGGACTGGGGGACGAGAGCAGTTCTTC.

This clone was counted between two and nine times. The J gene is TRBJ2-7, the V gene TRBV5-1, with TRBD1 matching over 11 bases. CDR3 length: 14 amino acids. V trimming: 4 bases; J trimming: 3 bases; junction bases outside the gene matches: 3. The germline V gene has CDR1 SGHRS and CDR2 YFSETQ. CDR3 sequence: CASSKGTGGYEQYF. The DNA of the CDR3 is TGCGCCAGCAGCAAAGGGACAGGGGGCTACGAGCAGTACTTC.

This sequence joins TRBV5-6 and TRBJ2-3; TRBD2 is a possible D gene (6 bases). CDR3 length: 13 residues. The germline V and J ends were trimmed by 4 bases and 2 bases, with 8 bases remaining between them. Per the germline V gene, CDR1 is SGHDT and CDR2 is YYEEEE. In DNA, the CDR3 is TGTGCCAGCAGCCGCGGGAACACAGATACGCAGTATTTT. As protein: CASSRGNTDTQYF.

The CDR3 loop reads CASSAGVAQETQYF. The CDR3, as DNA: TGTGCCAGCAGCGCGGGTGTAGCTCAAGAGACCCAGTACTTC. J is TRBJ2-5 and V is TRBV9; D uncertain. Germline CDR1 is SGDLS and CDR2 is YYNGEE. The CDR3 covers 14 residues. Trimming took 3 bases from V and 2 from J, leaving 11 bases between them.

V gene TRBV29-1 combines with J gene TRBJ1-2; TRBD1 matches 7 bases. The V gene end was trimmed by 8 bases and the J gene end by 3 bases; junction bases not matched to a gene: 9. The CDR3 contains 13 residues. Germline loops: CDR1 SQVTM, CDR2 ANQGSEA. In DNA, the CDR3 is TGCAGCTCAAGCCGGGACAGCTACTATGGCTACACCTTC. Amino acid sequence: CSSSRDSYYGYTF.

CDR3 DNA sequence: TGTGCCAGCACCGCCGACAGTTACCAAGAGACCCAGTACTTC. Its protein is CASTADSYQETQYF. This sequence joins TRBV5-4 and TRBJ2-5; maybe TRBD1 (5 bases). CDR3 length: 14 amino acids. Trimming removed 6 bases from V and 0 bases from J, with 12 bases in between. Per the germline V gene, CDR1 is SGHNT and CDR2 is YYREEE (reference sequence).

CDR3 sequence: CASSSNLDGYEQYF. In DNA, the CDR3 is TGCGCCAGCAGCAGCAACTTGGACGGCTACGAGCAGTACTTC. This chain links TRBV5-1 with TRBJ2-7; no clear D gene. The CDR3 is 14 amino acids. The V end lost 4 bases, the J end lost 3 bases, and 14 bases lay between the germline ends. Looked up from germline, CDR1 is SGHRS and CDR2 is YFSETQ.

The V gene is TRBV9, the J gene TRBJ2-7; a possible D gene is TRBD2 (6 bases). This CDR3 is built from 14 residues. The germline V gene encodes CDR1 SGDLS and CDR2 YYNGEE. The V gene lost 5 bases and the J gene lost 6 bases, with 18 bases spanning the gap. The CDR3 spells CASSPDGRTREQYF. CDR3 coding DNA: TGTGCCAGCAGTCCCGATGGGAGGACCCGCGAGCAGTACTTC.